This T cell receptor (beta chain) was retrieved from a study of blood T cell repertoires in COVID-19. Study background: T cells, B-cell-depleted T cells, or PBMCs provided the cDNA or gDNA that served as material.

Generated by immunoSEQ multiplex PCR, the TCRdb table keeps only in-frame clones and is missing some. Of roughly 350,000 clones listed, roughly 86% are singletons. The V and J ends lost 10 bases and 1 base respectively, with 13 bases between them. The CDR3 is 13 amino acids. In germline, CDR1 is ENHRY, CDR2 SYGVKD. Specimen: peripheral blood. The source is a woman aged 25 to 45 with COVID-19, enrolled during active disease. The V gene is TRBV10-3, the J gene TRBJ1-2, with D possibly being TRBD1 (5 bases). CDR3: CATRTLNNYGYTF. CDR3 DNA: TGTGCCACCAGGACACTGAATAACTATGGCTACACCTTC.